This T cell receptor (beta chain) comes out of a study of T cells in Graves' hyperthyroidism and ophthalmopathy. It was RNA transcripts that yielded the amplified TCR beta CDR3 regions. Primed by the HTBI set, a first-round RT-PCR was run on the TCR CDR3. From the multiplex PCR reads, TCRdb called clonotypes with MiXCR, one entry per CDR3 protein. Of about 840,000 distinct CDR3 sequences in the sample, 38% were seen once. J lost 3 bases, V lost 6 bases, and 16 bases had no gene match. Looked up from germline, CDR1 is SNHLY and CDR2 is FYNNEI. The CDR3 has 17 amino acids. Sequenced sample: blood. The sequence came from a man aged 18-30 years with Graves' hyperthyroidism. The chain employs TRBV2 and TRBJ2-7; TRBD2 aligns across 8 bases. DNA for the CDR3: TGTGCCAGCAGCCTCCGTGGGCGGGGGGCCTCTGACTACGAGCAGTACTTC. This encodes CASSLRGRGASDYEQYF. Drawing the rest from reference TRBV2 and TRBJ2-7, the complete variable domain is EPEVTQTPSHQVTQMGQEVILRCVPISNHLYFYWYRQILGQKVEFLVSFYNNEISEKSEIFDDQFSVERPDGSNFTLKIRSTKLEDSAMYFCASSLRGRGASDYEQYFGPGTRLTVT.